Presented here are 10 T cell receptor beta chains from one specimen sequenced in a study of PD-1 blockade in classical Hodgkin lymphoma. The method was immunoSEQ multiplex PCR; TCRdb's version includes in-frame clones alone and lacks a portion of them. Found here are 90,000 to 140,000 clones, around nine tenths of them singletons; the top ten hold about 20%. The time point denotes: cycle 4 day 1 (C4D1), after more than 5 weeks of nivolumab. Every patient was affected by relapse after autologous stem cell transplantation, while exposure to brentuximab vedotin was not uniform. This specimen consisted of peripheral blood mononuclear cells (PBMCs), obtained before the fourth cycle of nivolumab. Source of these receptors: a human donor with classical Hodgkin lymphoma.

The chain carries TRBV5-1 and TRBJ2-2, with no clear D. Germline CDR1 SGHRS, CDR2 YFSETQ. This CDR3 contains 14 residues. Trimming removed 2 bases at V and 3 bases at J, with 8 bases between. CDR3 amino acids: CASSLKSDTGELFF. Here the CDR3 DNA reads TGCGCCAGCAGCTTAAAGTCCGACACCGGGGAGCTGTTTTTT.

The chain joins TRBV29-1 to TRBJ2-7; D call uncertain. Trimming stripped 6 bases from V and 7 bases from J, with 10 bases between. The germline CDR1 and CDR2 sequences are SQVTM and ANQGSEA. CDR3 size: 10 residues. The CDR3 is CSVPRREQYF. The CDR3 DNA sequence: TGCAGCGTCCCTCGTCGGGAGCAGTACTTC.

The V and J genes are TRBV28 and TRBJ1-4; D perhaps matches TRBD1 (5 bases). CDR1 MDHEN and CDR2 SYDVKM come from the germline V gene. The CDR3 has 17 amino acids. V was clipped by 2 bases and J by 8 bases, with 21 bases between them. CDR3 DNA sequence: TGTGCCAGCAGTTTAGGGTTATTCGGGGCCCCAGGGGAAAAACTGTTTTTT. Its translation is CASSLGLFGAPGEKLFF.

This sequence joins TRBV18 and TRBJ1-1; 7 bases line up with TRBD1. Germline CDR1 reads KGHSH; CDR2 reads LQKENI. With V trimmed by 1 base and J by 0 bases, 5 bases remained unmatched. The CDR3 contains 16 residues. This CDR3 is CASSPREQGLNTEAFF. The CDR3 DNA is TGTGCCAGCTCACCACGTGAACAGGGGCTGAACACTGAAGCTTTCTTT.

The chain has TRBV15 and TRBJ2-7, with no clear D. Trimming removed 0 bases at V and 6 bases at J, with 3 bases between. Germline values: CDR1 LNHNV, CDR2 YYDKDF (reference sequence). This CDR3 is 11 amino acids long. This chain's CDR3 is CATSREGEQYF. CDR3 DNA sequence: TGTGCCACCAGCAGAGAGGGCGAGCAGTACTTC.

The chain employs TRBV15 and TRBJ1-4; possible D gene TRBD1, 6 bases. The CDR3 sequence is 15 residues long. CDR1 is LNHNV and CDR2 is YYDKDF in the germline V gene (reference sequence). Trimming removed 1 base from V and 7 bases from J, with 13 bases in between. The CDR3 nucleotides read TGTGCCACCAGCAGAGTGGGTCAGGGGTCTGAAAAACTGTTTTTT. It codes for CATSRVGQGSEKLFF. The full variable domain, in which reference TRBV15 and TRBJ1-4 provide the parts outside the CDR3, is DAMVIQNPRYQVTQFGKPVTLSCSQTLNHNVMYWYQQKSSQAPKLLFHYYDKDFNNEADTPDNFQSRRPNTSFCFLDIRSPGLGDTAMYLCATSRVGQGSEKLFFGSGTQLSVL.

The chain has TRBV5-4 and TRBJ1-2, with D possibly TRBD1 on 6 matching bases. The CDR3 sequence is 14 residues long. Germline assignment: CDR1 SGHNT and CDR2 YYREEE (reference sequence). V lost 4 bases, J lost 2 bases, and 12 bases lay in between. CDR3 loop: CASSPEQGNYGYTF. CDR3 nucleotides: TGTGCCAGCAGCCCGGAACAGGGAAACTATGGCTACACCTTC.

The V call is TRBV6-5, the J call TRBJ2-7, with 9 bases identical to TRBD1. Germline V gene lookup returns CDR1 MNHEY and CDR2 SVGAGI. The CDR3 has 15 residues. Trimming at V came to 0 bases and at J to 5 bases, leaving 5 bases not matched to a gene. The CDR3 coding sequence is TGTGCCAGCAGTTACTCCGGGACAGGGTCCCACGAGCAGTACTTC. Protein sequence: CASSYSGTGSHEQYF.

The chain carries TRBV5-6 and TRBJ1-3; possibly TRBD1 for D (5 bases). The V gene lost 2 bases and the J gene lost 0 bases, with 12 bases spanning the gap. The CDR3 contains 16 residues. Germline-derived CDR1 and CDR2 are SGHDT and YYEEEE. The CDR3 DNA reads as TGTGCCAGCAGCTTCCACAGGAGAAACTCTGGAAACACCATATATTTT. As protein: CASSFHRRNSGNTIYF.

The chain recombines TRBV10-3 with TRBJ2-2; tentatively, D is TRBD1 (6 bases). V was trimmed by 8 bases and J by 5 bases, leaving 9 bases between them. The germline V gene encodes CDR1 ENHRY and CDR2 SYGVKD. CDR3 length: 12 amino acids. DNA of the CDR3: TGTGCCATCCTTAGGGGGACCGGGGAGCTGTTTTTT. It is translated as CAILRGTGELFF.